These T cell receptor beta chains were read from a single sample in a study of shared clonotypes between healthy human individuals. Sequenced by immunoSEQ multiplex PCR; TCRdb stores in-frame clones only, minus some. The table includes roughly 1 million clones, 75% to 80% detected once. The sequencing input was memory CD4+ T cells from PBMCs. These receptors all come from a man aged 18 to 29 in good health. Some clones in this sample may be carry-over from other donors' samples. Each CDR3 is given with its conserved first and last residue. D genes are given only for firm matches. Expanded clones get a size class; other rows say once, few or many, or leave the size out.

V gene	clone size	D gene	J gene	CDR3 protein	CDR3 DNA
TRBV4-1	NA	NA	TRBJ1-3	CASSQWTYTGNTIYF	TGCGCCAGCAGCCAGTGGACTTATACTGGAAACACCATATATTTT
TRBV28	NA	NA	TRBJ1-2	CASSLSPYSPGNGYTF	TGTGCCAGCAGTTTATCCCCTTACAGTCCGGGCAATGGCTACACCTTC
TRBV7-9	NA	NA	TRBJ2-5	CASSLVGGSPQETQYF	TGTGCCAGCAGCTTAGTCGGAGGCAGTCCCCAAGAGACCCAGTACTTC
TRBV29-1	NA	NA	TRBJ1-5	CSVVTDTYQPQHF	TGCAGCGTTGTGACGGATACCTATCAGCCCCAGCATTTT
TRBV11-3	NA	NA	TRBJ2-7	CASSLGGRAYEQYF	TGTGCCAGCAGCTTAGGCGGCAGGGCCTACGAGCAGTACTTC
TRBV28	NA	NA	TRBJ2-1	CASSLRLIEQFF	TGTGCCAGCAGTTTGAGATTAATTGAGCAGTTCTTC
TRBV9	NA	NA	TRBJ1-6	CASSPSPLHF	TGTGCCAGCAGTCCCTCCCCCCTCCACTTT
TRBV7-8	NA	TRBD1	TRBJ1-2	CASSLAPLKTGSDYGYTF	TGTGCCAGCAGCTTAGCCCCTCTAAAGACAGGGTCGGACTATGGCTACACCTTC
TRBV2	NA	NA	TRBJ2-5	CASSAGLGEETQYF	TGTGCCAGCAGTGCGGGACTGGGTGAGGAGACCCAGTACTTC
TRBV9	NA	NA	TRBJ2-1	CASSGGEGVVLYNEQFF	TGTGCCAGCAGCGGAGGAGAAGGGGTGGTCCTCTACAATGAGCAGTTCTTC
TRBV5-1	NA	NA	TRBJ1-2	CASSLGRTDYGYTF	TGCGCCAGCAGCTTGGGACGGACCGACTATGGCTACACCTTC
TRBV27	NA	NA	TRBJ2-1	CASSLYVGPTYNEQFF	TGTGCCAGCAGTTTATACGTGGGTCCAACCTACAATGAGCAGTTCTTC
TRBV4-2	many	TRBD1	TRBJ2-7	CASSRDSLYEQYF	TGTGCCAGCAGCCGGGACAGCCTCTACGAGCAGTACTTC
TRBV5-1	NA	NA	TRBJ2-5	CASSLLPQETQYF	TGCGCCAGCAGCTTGCTCCCCCAAGAGACCCAGTACTTC
TRBV5-4	NA	TRBD2	TRBJ2-1	CASSLALAGSEQFF	TGTGCCAGCAGCTTGGCACTAGCGGGGAGCGAGCAGTTCTTC
TRBV9	NA	TRBD2	TRBJ2-1	CASSSGLAGVNEQFF	TGTGCCAGCAGCTCGGGACTAGCGGGGGTCAATGAGCAGTTCTTC
TRBV7-2	NA	TRBD2	TRBJ2-1	CASSLDGRTHNEQFF	TGTGCCAGCAGCTTAGACGGGAGGACCCACAATGAGCAGTTCTTC
TRBV11-2	NA	TRBD2	TRBJ2-1	CASSGGLAGFLSSYNEQFF	TGTGCCAGCAGCGGAGGACTAGCGGGGTTCCTGAGCTCCTACAATGAGCAGTTCTTC
TRBV6-6	NA	TRBD1	TRBJ1-4	CASSSGWTGDEKLFF	TGTGCCAGCAGCTCAGGGTGGACAGGGGACGAAAAACTGTTTTTT
TRBV6-5	NA	TRBD2	TRBJ2-1	CASSYEGLAGFNEQFF	TGTGCCAGCAGTTACGAGGGACTAGCGGGATTCAATGAGCAGTTCTTC
TRBV2	few	TRBD1	TRBJ1-1	CASSVQGGRTEAFF	TGTGCCAGCAGTGTTCAGGGGGGAAGGACTGAAGCTTTCTTT
TRBV19	NA	NA	TRBJ1-5	CASRAGAPHQPQHF	TGTGCCAGTAGGGCAGGAGCCCCCCATCAGCCCCAGCATTTT
TRBV7-2	once	TRBD1	TRBJ2-7	CASSLGRGQAYEQYF	TGTGCCAGCAGCTTAGGGCGGGGACAGGCGTACGAGCAGTACTTC
TRBV11-3	many	TRBD2	TRBJ2-1	CASSLTGLTGGPGDEQFF	TGTGCCAGCAGCTTAACAGGGTTAACGGGAGGGCCTGGAGATGAGCAGTTCTTC
TRBV5-1	NA	NA	TRBJ1-4	CASSFGDAAGGEKLFF	TGCGCCAGCAGCTTCGGGGACGCGGCGGGAGGTGAAAAACTGTTTTTT
TRBV7-2	NA	NA	TRBJ2-1	CASSLAGGRAYNEQFF	TGTGCCAGCAGCTTAGCCGGCGGGCGAGCATACAATGAGCAGTTCTTC
TRBV7-9	NA	TRBD2	TRBJ2-5	CASSLVPSGTETQYF	TGTGCCAGCAGCTTAGTTCCTAGCGGGACAGAGACCCAGTACTTC
TRBV7-3	NA	TRBD2	TRBJ2-5	CASSGQAGAVETQYF	TGTGCCAGCAGCGGACAAGCGGGAGCGGTGGAGACCCAGTACTTC
TRBV28	NA	NA	TRBJ1-2	CASTLGGSGYGYTF	TGTGCCAGCACTCTAGGGGGGTCGGGCTATGGCTACACCTTC
TRBV7-2	NA	TRBD2	TRBJ2-3	CASSSRLAGVTDTQYF	TGTGCCAGCAGCTCCAGACTAGCGGGAGTCACAGATACGCAGTATTTT
TRBV4-1	NA	NA	TRBJ1-2	CASSQLQSGGYTF	TGCGCCAGCAGCCAGTTACAGTCGGGAGGCTACACCTTC
TRBV6-1	NA	TRBD1	TRBJ1-4	CASTRQGWGEKLFF	TGTGCCAGCACCAGACAGGGATGGGGTGAAAAACTGTTTTTT
TRBV7-9	NA	TRBD1	TRBJ2-7	CASSFGGGQGSREQYF	TGTGCCAGCAGCTTCGGAGGGGGACAGGGGTCTCGAGAGCAGTACTTC
TRBV23-1	once	NA	TRBJ2-2	CASAYGFTFGGELFF	TGCGCCAGCGCGTACGGGTTCACTTTCGGCGGGGAGCTGTTTTTT
TRBV27	NA	TRBD1	TRBJ1-1	CASSLTGTLTEAFF	TGTGCCAGCAGTCTGACAGGGACTCTGACTGAAGCTTTCTTT
TRBV14	few	NA	TRBJ1-1	CASSRLQGRETEAFF	TGTGCCAGCAGCCGGCTCCAGGGGAGGGAAACTGAAGCTTTCTTT
TRBV5-1	NA	NA	TRBJ2-3	CASSLISTDGGDTQYF	TGCGCCAGCAGCTTAATATCGACGGACGGGGGAGATACGCAGTATTTT
TRBV6-5	NA	TRBD1	TRBJ1-2	CASDFGQDYGYTF	TGTGCCAGCGACTTTGGACAGGACTATGGCTACACCTTC
TRBV4-1	NA	NA	TRBJ1-5	CASSPGPQDQPQHF	TGCGCCAGCAGCCCCGGGCCCCAGGATCAGCCCCAGCATTTT
TRBV2	NA	NA	TRBJ1-4	CASRAGATNEKLFF	TGTGCCAGCAGAGCCGGGGCAACTAATGAAAAACTGTTTTTT
TRBV7-2	many	NA	TRBJ1-2	CASSLARNYGYTF	TGTGCCAGCAGCTTAGCCAGGAACTATGGCTACACCTTC
TRBV11-3	NA	NA	TRBJ1-4	CASSALRVVEKLFF	TGTGCCAGCAGCGCACTCCGGGTGGTTGAAAAACTGTTTTTT
TRBV9	NA	NA	TRBJ2-2	CASSVEGLINTGELFF	TGTGCCAGCAGCGTAGAGGGCCTGATAAACACCGGGGAGCTGTTTTTT
TRBV30	NA	NA	TRBJ1-5	CAWAARQGQPQHF	TGTGCCTGGGCCGCCAGGCAGGGACAGCCCCAGCATTTT
TRBV5-1	NA	TRBD2	TRBJ2-5	CASSLGPPAGVVETQYF	TGCGCCAGCAGCTTGGGCCCCCCCGCGGGAGTGGTAGAGACCCAGTACTTC
TRBV20-1	NA	NA	TRBJ2-7	CSGLDGYEQYF	TGCAGTGGACTAGATGGCTACGAGCAGTACTTC
TRBV9	NA	NA	TRBJ2-1	CASSEGQSYNEQFF	TGTGCCAGCAGCGAGGGACAATCCTACAATGAGCAGTTCTTC
TRBV1	NA	NA	TRBJ2-3	CTSSPKATSGRLPDTQYF	TGCACCAGCAGCCCCAAGGCCACTAGCGGACGCCTCCCAGATACGCAGTATTTT
TRBV15	NA	TRBD2	TRBJ2-5	CATSVTSGRETQYF	TGTGCCACCTCCGTGACTAGCGGGAGGGAGACCCAGTACTTC
TRBV9	NA	TRBD1	TRBJ2-5	CASSGRQGALETQYF	TGTGCCAGCAGCGGAAGACAGGGGGCATTGGAGACCCAGTACTTC
TRBV4-1	NA	TRBD1	TRBJ2-5	CASSQQQGETQYF	TGCGCCAGCAGCCAGCAACAGGGGGAGACCCAGTACTTC
TRBV5-8	NA	NA	TRBJ2-6	CASTVTDGYFLGANVLTF	TGTGCCAGCACAGTGACCGACGGCTATTTTCTAGGGGCCAACGTCCTGACTTTC
TRBV5-1	NA	TRBD2	TRBJ2-1	CASSLGLANPNEQFF	TGCGCCAGCAGCTTGGGACTAGCGAACCCGAATGAGCAGTTCTTC
TRBV18	NA	NA	TRBJ1-3	CASSGAGAYSGNTIYF	TGTGCCAGCTCCGGGGCGGGGGCCTACTCTGGAAACACCATATATTTT
TRBV4-2	NA	NA	TRBJ1-3	CASSQDRLALSGNTIYF	TGTGCCAGCAGCCAAGATAGGCTGGCGCTCTCTGGAAACACCATATATTTT
TRBV4-3	NA	NA	TRBJ1-4	CASSQAAAATNEKLFF	TGCGCCAGCAGCCAAGCCGCGGCAGCAACTAATGAAAAACTGTTTTTT
TRBV9	NA	TRBD1	TRBJ1-5	CASSGTGERNQPQHF	TGTGCCAGCAGCGGGACAGGGGAACGCAATCAGCCCCAGCATTTT
TRBV19	NA	TRBD1	TRBJ2-2	CASSRDRVTGELFF	TGTGCCAGTAGCCGGGACAGGGTCACCGGGGAGCTGTTTTTT
TRBV6-5	NA	NA	TRBJ1-4	CASSGYREGEKLFF	TGTGCCAGCAGTGGGTACAGGGAGGGCGAAAAACTGTTTTTT
TRBV28	NA	NA	TRBJ1-2	CASSQLLYGYTF	TGTGCCAGCAGTCAGCTCCTCTATGGCTACACCTTC